This T cell receptor beta chain emerged from a study of blood T cells in healthy people across ages. Each donor was a healthy Caucasian individual from Russia, aged about 6 to 100. Trimming shortened V by 0 bases and J by 5 bases, and 13 bases separated the two germline ends. This CDR3 spans 14 amino acids. Germline values: CDR1 DFQATT, CDR2 SNEGSKA (reference sequence). General observations from the study: Because donor CMV status was unknown, expanded clonotype changes were possibly confounded.

About this clonotype: Its target is unknown.

The authors ran a second PCR of 7 to 11 cycles using a sample-barcoded 5' primer and a J-beta primer mix. Each cDNA molecule, via a template-switch adaptor with 12 random nucleotides, was tagged. Each of the samples gave a minimum of 3 million paired-end reads that contained CDR3. TCRdb used MiXCR to reprocess the 5' RACE reads, holding one entry per CDR3 protein. Of hundreds of thousands of distinct CDR3 sequences in the sample, roughly half were seen once. This chain links TRBV20-1 with TRBJ2-5; D ambiguous. The sequenced material came from blood. The TCR sequence derives from a woman aged 80 or over in good health. The CDR3 DNA is TGCAGTGCTAGAGATCCGAAGGGCCAGGAGACCCAGTACTTC. As protein: CSARDPKGQETQYF.